Shown below are 22 T cell receptor beta chains from a single sample sequenced in a study of beta chain features in type 1 diabetes. Their recognized antigens are unknown. Study conclusions and caveats: Significant though moderate, a shortening of TCRB CDR3s appeared in all four CD4+ subsets of Type 1 diabetes patients.

TCRB transcripts that were expressed got sequenced, as all of the isolated RNA had been reverse transcribed. Repertoires were generated with immunoSEQ multiplex PCR, while TCRdb's copy carries only in-frame clones and drops some. The sample has about 340,000 clones; around 9.7% are singletons. Source material: central memory CD4+ T cells from blood. The source of these receptors is a man aged 25-45 years with type 1 diabetes.

Turning to this clone: This could be a read error, since a much larger clone is one nucleotide away. This sequence joins TRBV11-3 and TRBJ1-1; D unresolved. The CDR3 has 14 residues. CDR1 and CDR2 (germline): SGHNT, YENEEA. V lost 1 base to trimming and J lost 1 base, with 7 bases between them. The CDR3 nucleotides are TGTGCCAGCAGCTTAGGGGAGAGGAACACTGAAGCTTTCTTT. Its translation is CASSLGERNTEAFF. The full variable domain, its missing parts supplied by reference TRBV11-3 and TRBJ1-1, is EAGVVQSPRYKIIEKKQPVAFWCNPISGHNTLYWYLQNLGQGPELLIRYENEEAVDDSQLPKDRFSAERLKGVDSTLKIQPAELGDSAVYLCASSLGERNTEAFFGQGTRLTVV.

This clone was counted many times. V is TRBV19 and J is TRBJ2-1; no definite D call. Germline CDR1 reads LNHDA; CDR2 reads SQIVND (reference sequence). V lost 4 bases to trimming and J lost 3 bases, with 13 bases between them. The CDR3 contains 15 residues. DNA for the CDR3: TGTGCCAGTAGTACTTCATATGGCTTCTACAATGAGCAGTTCTTC. Protein sequence: CASSTSYGFYNEQFF.

The CDR3 DNA follows: TGCGCCAGCAGCCAAGATCCCGCGGGGGGAGGGCAGTTCTTC. It codes for CASSQDPAGGGQFF. The V and J genes are TRBV4-1 and TRBJ2-1, with 8 bases fitting TRBD2. This CDR3 contains 14 residues. With V trimmed by 0 bases and J by 12 bases, 7 bases remained unmatched. Germline-derived CDR1 and CDR2 are MGHRA and YSYEKL.

In regard to this clone: An end of the junction does not agree with germline; a read error may underlie this. The chain combines TRBV5-4 with TRBJ1-5; 8 nucleotides align to TRBD1. The CDR3 has 14 amino acids. Germline V gene sequence: CDR1 SGHNT, CDR2 YYREEE (reference sequence). The CDR3 region has the DNA TGTGCCAGCAGTTTGGACAGGGTCAATCAGCCCCAGCATTTT. This encodes CASSLDRVNQPQHF. Complete variable domain (other parts from reference TRBV5-4 and TRBJ1-5): ETGVTQSPTHLIKTRGQQVTLRCSSQSGHNTVSWYQQALGQGPQFIFQYYREEENGRGNFPPRFSGLQFPNYSSELNVNALELDDSALYLCASSLDRVNQPQHFGDGTRLSIL.

This clone was counted only a few times. V is TRBV9 and J is TRBJ2-1; D remains ambiguous. V lost 4 bases and J lost 5, with 7 bases in between. The CDR3 is made up of 12 amino acids. Germline V CDR1 and CDR2: SGDLS, YYNGEE. The CDR3 protein is CASSLRNNEQFF. The CDR3 DNA sequence: TGTGCCAGCAGCCTACGAAACAATGAGCAGTTCTTC.

The chain has TRBV7-2 and TRBJ1-1, with a tentative D call TRBD1 (6 bases). CDR1 SGHTA and CDR2 FQGNSA come from the germline V gene. This CDR3 spans 15 amino acids. Trimming removed 1 base from V and 3 bases from J, with 12 bases in between. CDR3 amino acids: CASSLVSQGYTEAFF. The CDR3 DNA reads as TGTGCCAGCAGCTTAGTGTCTCAGGGGTACACTGAAGCTTTCTTT. The whole variable domain, filled in from reference TRBV7-2 and TRBJ1-1, reads GAGVSQSPSNKVTEKGKDVELRCDPISGHTALYWYRQSLGQGLEFLIYFQGNSAPDKSGLPSDRFSAERTGGSVSTLTIQRTQQEDSAVYLCASSLVSQGYTEAFFGQGTRLTVV.

This clone appeared a few times. The chain links TRBV5-1 to TRBJ2-2, with D uncertain. V shed 0 bases and J shed 3 bases, with 9 bases lying between them. The CDR3 runs to 15 residues. Germline CDR1 reads SGHRS; CDR2 reads YFSETQ. The CDR3 protein is CASSLGMLDTGELFF. The CDR3 DNA reads as TGCGCCAGCAGCTTGGGGATGTTGGACACCGGGGAGCTGTTTTTT.

The rearrangement links TRBV5-6 to TRBJ2-7, with TRBD1 as a possible D gene (5 bases). From germline, CDR1 is SGHDT and CDR2 YYEEEE. Trimming pared 2 bases from V and 7 bases from J, leaving 10 bases between. The CDR3 extends over 12 amino acids. CDR3 nucleotides: TGTGCCAGCAGCTTAGAAGGGGAAGAGCAGTACTTC. This sequence encodes CASSLEGEEQYF.

The rearrangement uses TRBV7-9 and TRBJ1-2, with D tentatively TRBD1 (5 bases). Germline values: CDR1 SEHNR, CDR2 FQNEAQ (reference sequence). Trimming pared 3 bases from V and 4 bases from J, leaving 12 bases between. The CDR3 is made up of 14 amino acids. The DNA for the CDR3 is TGTGCCAGCAGCTTTCCGGGACGAGGCTATGGCTACACCTTC. Translated, it gives CASSFPGRGYGYTF.

In nucleotides, the CDR3 is TGCGCCAGCAGCCTGCGTTGTGAGGAGGATCAGCCCCAGCATTTT. This codes for CASSLRCEEDQPQHF. This chain joins TRBV5-1 and TRBJ1-5; D gene unclear. Trimming stripped 4 bases from V and 5 bases from J, with 16 bases between. Germline V gene data show CDR1 as SGHRS and CDR2 as YFSETQ. The CDR3 covers 15 residues. The variable domain in full, with the rest retrieved from reference TRBV5-1 and TRBJ1-5, is KAGVTQTPRYLIKTRGQQVTLSCSPISGHRSVSWYQQTPGQGLQFLFEYFSETQRNKGNFPGRFSGRQFSNSRSEMNVSTLELGDSALYLCASSLRCEEDQPQHFGDGTRLSIL.

This clone was counted a few times. The rearrangement links TRBV27 to TRBJ2-2; D might be TRBD2 (6 bases). V was shortened by 3 bases and J by 4 bases, with 12 bases between the two germline ends. The CDR3 loop spans 15 amino acids. The V gene's germline CDR1 is MNHEY and CDR2 SMNVEV (reference sequence). CDR3 residues: CASSFDGGGTGELFF. CDR3 in DNA: TGTGCCAGCAGTTTCGACGGGGGAGGCACCGGGGAGCTGTTTTTT.

In its sample, this clone was seen a few times. The J gene is TRBJ2-5, the V gene TRBV9; D may correspond to TRBD1 or TRBD2 (6 bases each). The CDR3 contains 18 residues. The germline CDR1 and CDR2 sequences are SGDLS and YYNGEE. Trimming took off 0 bases at V and 2 bases at J, with 20 bases between the two ends. The CDR3 DNA sequence: TGTGCCAGCAGCGTAGTACTCTTCAGAGGGGGGAGTCAAGAGACCCAGTACTTC. Its protein product is CASSVVLFRGGSQETQYF. Based on the CDR3 plus reference TRBV9 and TRBJ2-5, the full variable domain is DSGVTQTPKHLITATGQRVTLRCSPRSGDLSVYWYQQSLDQGLQFLIQYYNGEERAKGNILERFSAQQFPDLHSELNLSSLELGDSALYFCASSVVLFRGGSQETQYFGPGTRLLVL.

This clone showed up just a few times. This chain links TRBV9 with TRBJ1-2, with D perhaps TRBD1 (5 bases). There are 18 residues in the CDR3. Germline V gene sequence: CDR1 SGDLS, CDR2 YYNGEE. V was pared by 1 base and J by 0 bases, with 19 bases between. For the CDR3, the DNA is TGTGCCAGCAGCGTATTGCCACACCGGGACGGAGCTAACTATGGCTACACCTTC. Translating it yields CASSVLPHRDGANYGYTF.

The chain recombines TRBV9 with TRBJ2-7; D not resolved. The germline V and J ends were trimmed by 0 bases and 2 bases, with 12 bases remaining between them. CDR1 is SGDLS, CDR2 YYNGEE, per germline. This CDR3 region has 15 residues. The DNA for the CDR3 is TGTGCCAGCAGCGTAGGGCCGGGCTCTACCTACGAGCAGTACTTC. This codes for CASSVGPGSTYEQYF.

This clone has only a few counts. This sample also contains other DNA sequences that code for the same CDR3. The rearrangement joins TRBV18 to TRBJ2-2; D is perhaps TRBD1 (5 bases). V dropped 1 base and J dropped 2 bases, with 8 bases sitting between them. Germline V gives CDR1 KGHSH, CDR2 LQKENI. This CDR3 has 15 amino acids. The CDR3 loop reads CASSPLQGNTGELFF. CDR3 sequence (DNA): TGTGCCAGCTCACCACTCCAGGGAAACACCGGGGAGCTGTTTTTT.

A few counts support this clone. As DNA, the CDR3 is TGTGCCAGCAGTGAGGTGAGCGGCACAGATACGCAGTATTTT. Protein product: CASSEVSGTDTQYF. This rearrangement joins TRBV6-1 to TRBJ2-3; no reliable D call. Trimming left V 3 bases short and J 1 base short, with 8 bases between. This CDR3 is 14 amino acids long. The germline CDR1 and CDR2 sequences are MNHNS and SASEGT.

This clone occurred many times. The CDR3 sequence is CASRLQENTEAFF. CDR3 bases: TGTGCCAGCAGGCTACAGGAGAACACTGAAGCTTTCTTT. The chain links TRBV7-2 to TRBJ1-1; a weak D match, TRBD1 (5 bases). The germline CDR1 and CDR2 sequences are SGHTA and FQGNSA. The germline V and J ends were trimmed by 6 bases and 1 base, with 9 bases remaining between them. This CDR3 comprises 13 residues.

This clone was observed a few times. This chain connects TRBV29-1 to TRBJ2-7; no definite D call. This CDR3 comprises 12 residues. Per germline, CDR1 SQVTM and CDR2 ANQGSEA. Trimming cost V 3 bases and J 5 bases, with 11 bases left between them. For the CDR3, the DNA is TGCAGCGTTGAGCTGAAGATGGACGAGCAGTACTTC. Translation: CSVELKMDEQYF.

About this clone: Other nucleotide sequences in the sample specify the same CDR3. The CDR3, as DNA: TGTGCCAGCAGCTTATCAGAGGCCGCAGATACGCAGTATTTT. Encoded protein: CASSLSEAADTQYF. The J gene is TRBJ2-3, the V gene TRBV7-2; D ambiguous. The V gene lost 2 bases and the J gene lost 4 bases, with 10 bases spanning the gap. CDR3 length: 14 residues. CDR1 SGHTA and CDR2 FQGNSA come from the germline V gene.

This clone came up a few times. This chain links TRBV6-6 with TRBJ1-6; D is perhaps TRBD1 (6 bases). The V and J ends lost 0 bases and 10 bases respectively, with 16 bases between them. CDR3 length: 16 residues. The germline gives CDR1 MNHNY, CDR2 SVGAGI (reference sequence). The CDR3 DNA reads TGTGCCAGCAGTTACTCGACCGGGACAAGAGGGTCACCCCTCCACTTT. It codes for CASSYSTGTRGSPLHF.

This clone was seen a handful of times. The V and J genes are TRBV5-1 and TRBJ2-5; 12 bases agree with TRBD2. Germline V gene lookup returns CDR1 SGHRS and CDR2 YFSETQ. CDR3 length equals 14 residues. With 4 bases clipped from V and 4 bases from J, the junction kept 2 bases outside the gene matches. The CDR3 sequence is CASSGLAGIETQYF. CDR3 DNA sequence: TGCGCCAGCAGCGGACTAGCGGGAATAGAGACCCAGTACTTC.

This clone was counted a few times. V gene TRBV30 combines with J gene TRBJ2-4, with TRBD2 as a possible D gene (5 bases). Per the germline V gene, CDR1 is GTSNPN and CDR2 is SVGIG (reference sequence). The V end was cut by 0 bases, the J end by 4 bases, with 10 bases between. This CDR3 has 14 amino acids. CDR3: CAWSVLGRKNIQYF. The CDR3 nucleotides read TGTGCCTGGAGTGTACTAGGTCGGAAAAACATTCAGTACTTC.